These 9 T cell receptor beta chains came from one sample sequenced in a study of shared clonotypes between healthy human individuals. Libraries were prepared by immunoSEQ multiplex PCR; TCRdb keeps only in-frame clonotypes and omits some of them. Among roughly 2 million clones, approximately 96% were seen once, and the ten largest hold 0.13%. Sequences were obtained from naive CD4+ T cells sorted from blood. The subset is: CD45RA+ positively selected. The receptors derive from a man between 18 and 35 years old in good health.

The CDR3 DNA follows: TGTGCCTACAATGGATTCTCCTATAATTCACCCCTCCACTTT. As protein: CAYNGFSYNSPLHF. V gene TRBV30 combines with J gene TRBJ1-6; D remains ambiguous. The CDR3 runs 14 residues. V was pared by 7 bases and J by 0 bases, with 10 bases between. Germline V CDR1 and CDR2: GTSNPN, SVGIG (reference sequence).

V gene TRBV5-4 combines with J gene TRBJ2-3; a possible D gene is TRBD2 (7 bases). The CDR3 is 15 amino acids. The germline V and J ends were trimmed by 4 bases and 2 bases, with 14 bases remaining between them. Germline values: CDR1 SGHNT, CDR2 YYREEE (reference sequence). The CDR3 loop is CASSPGGTNTDTQYF. The CDR3 nucleotides are TGTGCCAGCAGCCCCGGGGGGACAAACACAGATACGCAGTATTTT.

There are a few counts of this clone. J is TRBJ1-2 and V is TRBV4-2; unclear D gene. This CDR3 has 14 residues. CDR1 is LGHNA and CDR2 is YNFKEQ in the germline V gene. With 4 bases removed from V and 3 bases from J, the gap between germline ends came to 12 bases. CDR3 amino acids: CASSPGEVHYGYTF. The DNA for the CDR3 is TGTGCCAGCAGCCCCGGAGAGGTGCACTATGGCTACACCTTC.

V usage is TRBV9 and J usage is TRBJ2-2, with D perhaps being TRBD1 or TRBD2 (5 bases each). V dropped 3 bases and J dropped 2 bases, with 17 bases sitting between them. The CDR3 spans 17 residues. CDR1 is SGDLS and CDR2 is YYNGEE in the germline V gene. CDR3 loop: CASSARGSGTNTGELFF. CDR3 nucleotide sequence: TGTGCCAGCAGCGCCCGAGGGTCGGGGACCAACACCGGGGAGCTGTTTTTT.

This clone was seen more than once but under ten times. The chain is built from TRBV27 and TRBJ1-3; no clear D. Germline lookup yields CDR1 MNHEY and CDR2 SMNVEV (reference sequence). V was clipped by 8 bases and J by 3 bases, with 8 bases between them. This CDR3 is 12 amino acids long. CDR3 DNA: TGTGCCAGCTCGGGAAATGGAAACACCATATATTTT. Its translation: CASSGNGNTIYF.

This clone was counted once. The CDR3 loop reads CASSLTSGGAVYEQYF. The CDR3 DNA reads TGTGCCAGCAGCCTAACGTCCGGCGGGGCGGTCTACGAGCAGTACTTC. The gene calls are TRBV7-8 and TRBJ2-7; D may be TRBD2 (6 bases). Germline V gene sequence: CDR1 SGHVS, CDR2 FQNEAQ. The CDR3 totals 16 residues. V was pared by 5 bases and J by 3 bases, with 20 bases between.

V is TRBV4-3 and J is TRBJ2-7, with D possibly TRBD1 on 6 matching bases. Trimming pared 4 bases from V and 4 bases from J, leaving 17 bases between. Germline V gives CDR1 LGHNA, CDR2 YSLEER. The CDR3 consists of 15 residues. CDR3 residues: CASSLLGQSSYEQYF. The CDR3 DNA reads TGCGCCAGCAGCCTTCTCGGACAGAGCTCTTACGAGCAGTACTTC.

Notes on this clone: This sample also contains other DNA sequences that code for the same CDR3. The rearrangement links TRBV18 to TRBJ2-5; D gene uncertain. CDR1 is KGHSH and CDR2 is LQKENI in the germline V gene. V was shortened by 5 bases and J by 0 bases, with 4 bases between the two germline ends. The CDR3 totals 12 residues. The CDR3 region is CASSSYQETQYF. For the CDR3, the DNA is TGTGCCAGCTCAAGTTACCAAGAGACCCAGTACTTC.

As regards this clone: Other nucleotide sequences in the sample specify the same CDR3. V and J are TRBV2 and TRBJ1-5; D unresolved. In germline, CDR1 is SNHLY, CDR2 FYNNEI. Deletions cut 2 bases from V and 0 bases from J, with 5 bases between. The CDR3 consists of 14 residues. CDR3 in amino acids: CASSELYSNQPQHF. The CDR3 DNA reads as TGTGCCAGCAGTGAACTCTATAGCAATCAGCCCCAGCATTTT.